This paragraph covers one T cell receptor beta chain sequence. The data belong to a study of technical replicates of blood from several donors. Repertoires were generated with immunoSEQ multiplex PCR, while TCRdb's copy carries only in-frame clones and drops some. The sample has tens of thousands of clones; 90% to 95% are singletons. Input material: T cells isolated from PBMCs. The clonotype originates from a human donor in good health.

The CDR3 DNA reads TGTGCCAGCAGCGTAATAGCAGGGGGTCACACTGAAGCTTTCTTT. Amino acid sequence: CASSVIAGGHTEAFF. The V and J genes are TRBV9 and TRBJ1-1, with 7 bases matching TRBD1. The germline CDR1 and CDR2 sequences are SGDLS and YYNGEE. This CDR3 has 15 residues. The trim removed 1 base at V and 3 bases at J, leaving 6 bases unmatched.